The 10 T cell receptor beta chains presented below share a single source sample, sequenced in a study of blood T cells in healthy people across ages. Combining a sample-barcoded 5' primer with a J-beta primer mix, a second PCR ran for roughly 7 to 11 cycles. MiXCR, applied by TCRdb to the 5' RACE reads, yields one record per CDR3 protein. The sample contains around 1,500,000 distinct CDR3 sequences, roughly 27% of which appear only once. Source material: blood. These receptors originate from a woman aged 30 to 39 in good health.

The chain carries TRBV7-9 and TRBJ2-2; 14 nucleotides line up with TRBD2. CDR3 length: 18 amino acids. Trimming cost V 6 bases and J 6 bases; bases outside gene matches: 12. The germline CDR1 and CDR2 sequences are SEHNR and FQNEAQ (reference sequence). Here the CDR3 DNA reads TGTGCCAGCAGTGGGACTAGCGGGAGTTCCGGAGGCTCCGGGGAGCTGTTTTTT. This sequence encodes CASSGTSGSSGGSGELFF.

The gene calls are TRBV20-1 and TRBJ2-1; D not certain. Germline CDR1 is DFQATT and CDR2 is SNEGSKA (reference sequence). This CDR3 has 12 residues. The V gene lost 0 bases and the J gene lost 5 bases, with 5 bases spanning the gap. The CDR3 DNA follows: TGCAGTGCTAGAGAGGATGACAATGAGCAGTTCTTC. Its protein is CSAREDDNEQFF.

The rearrangement joins TRBV7-2 to TRBJ2-1; possibly TRBD2 for D (6 bases). The germline gives CDR1 SGHTA, CDR2 FQGNSA. The V and J ends lost 5 bases and 10 bases respectively, with 24 bases between them. CDR3 size: 16 residues. The CDR3 sequence is CASSPWGTGLPSEQFF. Here the CDR3 DNA reads TGTGCCAGCAGCCCATGGGGCACCGGACTACCGTCGGAGCAGTTCTTC.

This clonotype was recorded a few times. The gene calls are TRBV7-3 and TRBJ2-5, with unresolved D. V dropped 5 bases and J dropped 7 bases, with 14 bases sitting between them. This CDR3 has 13 residues. The germline gives CDR1 SGHTA, CDR2 FQGTGA. In DNA form, the CDR3 reads TGTGCCAGCAGCCCTAGGAACGGCGCGACCCAGTACTTC. Amino acids: CASSPRNGATQYF.

This clonotype was seen a single time. The genes are TRBV6-5 and TRBJ2-5; tentative D call: TRBD1 (6 bases). Germline CDR1 MNHEY, CDR2 SVGAGI. Trimming cost V 0 bases and J 11 bases, with 19 bases left between them. The length of the CDR3 is 15 residues. The CDR3 DNA is TGTGCCAGCAGTTACTCCTCAGGGGCGCACAATGAGCAGTACTTC. This encodes CASSYSSGAHNEQYF.

V usage is TRBV6-2 or TRBV6-3 and J usage is TRBJ1-5; the D gene is possibly TRBD1 (5 bases). Looked up from germline, CDR1 is MNHEY and CDR2 is SVGEGT. V gave up 7 bases and J gave up 7 bases, with 17 bases separating them. The CDR3 has 14 residues. In nucleotides, the CDR3 is TGTGCCAGCAAGCTGGGCAGGGAGGAACAGCCCCAGCATTTT. It is translated as CASKLGREEQPQHF.

The sample holds many counts of this clonotype. The CDR3 DNA reads as TGCAGTGCTAATACAGTGAACACTGAAGCTTTCTTT. It is translated as CSANTVNTEAFF. This chain joins TRBV20-1 and TRBJ1-1; D remains unclear. The CDR3 has 12 residues. V lost 4 bases and J 0 bases, leaving 6 bases between the germline ends. Germline CDR1 and CDR2: DFQATT and SNEGSKA (reference sequence).

This chain joins TRBV20-1 and TRBJ1-5, with a weak D call TRBD1 (6 bases). This CDR3 has 15 amino acids. The germline V and J ends were trimmed by 3 bases and 5 bases, with 17 bases remaining between them. Germline assignment: CDR1 DFQATT and CDR2 SNEGSKA (reference sequence). CDR3 nucleotide sequence: TGCAGTGCTAGGGGGGCGGGTTTGGTATATCAGCCCCAGCATTTT. Protein product: CSARGAGLVYQPQHF.

The chain is built from TRBV28 and TRBJ2-6; 9 bases agree with TRBD1. The V gene end was trimmed by 6 bases and the J gene end by 0 bases; junction bases not matched to a gene: 15. The CDR3 is made up of 20 amino acids. CDR1 is MDHEN and CDR2 is SYDVKM in the germline V gene. CDR3 region: CASSQIRSGTGISGANVLTF. CDR3 in DNA: TGTGCCAGCAGCCAGATAAGATCCGGGACAGGGATCTCTGGGGCCAACGTCCTGACTTTC.

The chain has TRBV20-1 and TRBJ1-6; D call uncertain. V dropped 1 base and J dropped 0 bases, with 10 bases sitting between them. The CDR3 covers 16 residues. Germline CDR1 and CDR2: DFQATT and SNEGSKA (reference sequence). The DNA for the CDR3 is TGCAGTGCTAGAGCCCGGGCCAGCTCCTATAATTCACCCCTCCACTTT. Amino acid sequence: CSARARASSYNSPLHF.